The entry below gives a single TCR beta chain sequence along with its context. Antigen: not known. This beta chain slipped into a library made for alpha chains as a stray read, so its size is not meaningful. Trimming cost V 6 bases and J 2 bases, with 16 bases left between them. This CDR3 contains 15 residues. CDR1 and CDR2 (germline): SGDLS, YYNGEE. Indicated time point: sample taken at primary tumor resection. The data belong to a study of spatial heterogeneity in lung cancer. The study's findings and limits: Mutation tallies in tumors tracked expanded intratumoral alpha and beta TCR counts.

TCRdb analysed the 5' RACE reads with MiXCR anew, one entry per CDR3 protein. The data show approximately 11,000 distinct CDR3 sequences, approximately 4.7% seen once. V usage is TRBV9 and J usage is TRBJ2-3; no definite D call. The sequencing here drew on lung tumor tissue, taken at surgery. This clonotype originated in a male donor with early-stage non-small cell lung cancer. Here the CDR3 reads CASTRRPSPTDTQYF. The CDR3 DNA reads TGTGCCAGCACCCGCCGCCCCTCCCCCACAGATACGCAGTATTTT.